This TCR beta chain was recovered during a study of T cell changes during pregnancy in multiple sclerosis. The CDR3 has 12 amino acids. Germline CDR1 reads SGHRS; CDR2 reads YFSETQ. V gave up 3 bases and J gave up 8 bases, with 9 bases separating them. TCRdb's table, derived via immunoSEQ multiplex PCR, lists solely in-frame clones and lacks some. The repertoire holds around 72,000 clones, with approximately 90% as singletons. This chain links TRBV5-1 with TRBJ2-1; maybe TRBD2 (6 bases). This material consisted of CD4+ T cells from peripheral blood mononuclear cells, taken before pregnancy. The receptor was isolated from a female donor with multiple sclerosis, enrolled in a pregnancy study. The CDR3 DNA is TGCGCCAGCAGCTCCAGGGAGGATGAGCAGTTCTTC. Encoded protein: CASSSREDEQFF.